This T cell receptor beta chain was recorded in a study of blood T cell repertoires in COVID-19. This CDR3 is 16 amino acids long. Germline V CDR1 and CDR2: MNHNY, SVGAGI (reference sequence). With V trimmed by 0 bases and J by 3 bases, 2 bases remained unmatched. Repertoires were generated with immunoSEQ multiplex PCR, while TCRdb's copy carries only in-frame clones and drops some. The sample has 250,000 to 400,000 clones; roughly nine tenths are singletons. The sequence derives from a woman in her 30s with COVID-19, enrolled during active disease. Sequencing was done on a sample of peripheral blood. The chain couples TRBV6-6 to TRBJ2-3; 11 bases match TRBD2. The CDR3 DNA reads TGTGCCAGCAGTTACTCAGGGACTAGCGGTACAGATACGCAGTATTTT. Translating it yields CASSYSGTSGTDTQYF.